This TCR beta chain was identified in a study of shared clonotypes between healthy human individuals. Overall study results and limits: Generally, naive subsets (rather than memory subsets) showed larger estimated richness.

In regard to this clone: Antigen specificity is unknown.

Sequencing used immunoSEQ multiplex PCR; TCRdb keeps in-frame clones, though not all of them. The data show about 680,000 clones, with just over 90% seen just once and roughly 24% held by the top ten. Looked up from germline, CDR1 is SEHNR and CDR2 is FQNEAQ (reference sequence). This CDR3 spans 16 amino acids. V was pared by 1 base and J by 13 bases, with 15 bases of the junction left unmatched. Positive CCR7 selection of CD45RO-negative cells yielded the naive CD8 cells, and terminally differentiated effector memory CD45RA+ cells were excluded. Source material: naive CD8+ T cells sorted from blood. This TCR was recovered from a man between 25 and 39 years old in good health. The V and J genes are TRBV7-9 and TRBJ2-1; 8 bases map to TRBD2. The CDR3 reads CASSLGGREVPYAQFF. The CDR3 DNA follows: TGTGCCAGCAGCTTAGGAGGGCGGGAGGTTCCCTACGCTCAGTTCTTC. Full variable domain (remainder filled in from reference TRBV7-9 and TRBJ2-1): DTGVSQNPRHKITKRGQNVTFRCDPISEHNRLYWYRQTLGQGPEFLTYFQNEAQLEKSRLLSDRFSAERPKGSFSTLEIQRTEQGDSAMYLCASSLGGREVPYAQFFGPGTRLTVL.